This T cell receptor beta chain is from a study of PD-1 blockade in classical Hodgkin lymphoma. Every single patient, without exception, relapsed after autologous stem cell transplantation, and brentuximab vedotin exposure varied. Magnetic negative selection purified CD4+ T cells from thawed PBMCs. Patients showed best responses of complete response, partial response or progressive disease. The junction had 7 bases not matched to a gene; V was cut back by 5 bases and J by 3 bases. The CDR3 totals 15 residues. Germline-derived CDR1 and CDR2 are MNHEY and SVGAGI. Using immunoSEQ multiplex PCR, the repertoire was profiled, and TCRdb retains in-frame clones only, with some absent. This table has under 30,000 clones, approximately 80% appearing once. Study-wide points: Exclusion was the outcome for patients who began nivolumab under 1 year after ASCT. Baseline TCR diversity was reportedly lower in newly diagnosed patients than in healthy donors. It was reported as lower still in relapsed/refractory patients. CD4+ but not CD8+ TCR diversity rose significantly by C4D1.

With respect to this clone: Its antigen remains unidentified.

V is TRBV6-5 and J is TRBJ2-3; TRBD1 aligns across 8 bases. The sequencing here drew on CD4+ T cells from blood, taken at baseline. This sequence was found in a human donor with classical Hodgkin lymphoma. CDR3 loop: CASSKLDRETDTQYF. DNA for the CDR3: TGTGCCAGCAGTAAGTTGGACAGGGAGACAGATACGCAGTATTTT.